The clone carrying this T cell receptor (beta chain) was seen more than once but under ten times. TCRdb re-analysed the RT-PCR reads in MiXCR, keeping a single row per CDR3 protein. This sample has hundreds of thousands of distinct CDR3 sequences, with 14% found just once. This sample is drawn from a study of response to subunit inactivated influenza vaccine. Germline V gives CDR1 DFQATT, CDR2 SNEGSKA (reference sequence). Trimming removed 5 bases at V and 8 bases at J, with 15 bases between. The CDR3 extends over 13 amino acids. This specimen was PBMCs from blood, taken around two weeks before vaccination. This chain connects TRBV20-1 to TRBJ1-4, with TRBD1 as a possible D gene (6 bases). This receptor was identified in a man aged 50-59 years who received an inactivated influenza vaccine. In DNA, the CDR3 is TGCAGTGCTTATACAGGGCCCGGGGAAAAACTGTTTTTT. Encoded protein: CSAYTGPGEKLFF.